The text below deals with one T cell receptor beta chain. One end of the junction does not line up with germline, which may come from a read error. Although they were nominally healthy when sampled, donors likely had unrecorded immune exposures. These data are taken from a study of cytomegalovirus exposure and HLA in healthy donors. The CDR3 contains 15 residues. Germline V CDR1 and CDR2: SGHVS, FQNEAQ. This PCR relied on a set of 60 Vbeta primers and 13 Jbeta primers. Clones were read by immunoSEQ multiplex PCR, and TCRdb kept only the in-frame ones, dropping some. The repertoire has about 150,000 clones, more than 75% of them found once; the top ten carry around 5.6%.

The sequenced material came from PBMCs. This chain links TRBV7-8 with TRBJ2-7, with 7 bases fitting TRBD2. The sequence derives from a woman between 35 and 50 years old in good health and CMV-seropositive. The CDR3 region is CASSVAGTMSYEQYF. CDR3 sequence (DNA): TGTGCCAGCAGCGTAGCCGGGACTATGTCCTACGAGCAGTACTTC.